What follows are 23 T cell receptor beta chains derived from one specimen sequenced in a study of vaccination effects on CD4 cells after COVID-19. No antigens are known for them. Culturing for ten to eleven days preceded CD4+ T cell isolation. Produced via immunoSEQ multiplex PCR; TCRdb's table is partial and in-frame only. The data contain 45,000 to 60,000 clones, more than 60% of them singletons. Source: CD4+ T cells from PBMCs cultured without peptide, taken before COVID-19 vaccination. The receptors were gathered from a human donor who received a COVID-19 vaccine.

This chain links TRBV2 with TRBJ1-1; the D is unclear. The CDR3 extends over 13 amino acids. Germline V gene data show CDR1 as SNHLY and CDR2 as FYNNEI. V gave up 7 bases and J gave up 1 base, with 10 bases separating them. The CDR3 DNA reads TGTGCCAGCACTAATAGGAGGAACACTGAAGCTTTCTTT. Translating it yields CASTNRRNTEAFF.

The V and J genes are TRBV10-2 and TRBJ1-3; D not resolved. Germline V gives CDR1 WSHSY, CDR2 SAAADI. The CDR3 contains 15 residues. V lost 4 bases and J lost 0, with 10 bases in between. CDR3 loop: CASSVQVASGNTIYF. As DNA, the CDR3 is TGCGCCAGCAGTGTTCAGGTTGCCTCTGGAAACACCATATATTTT.

The chain links TRBV7-9 to TRBJ2-7, with D perhaps TRBD1 (5 bases). CDR3 length: 12 residues. The V gene lost 2 bases and the J gene lost 6 bases, with 8 bases spanning the gap. CDR1 SEHNR and CDR2 FQNEAQ come from the germline V gene (reference sequence). The chain's CDR3 is CASSLRGSEQYV. The CDR3 DNA reads TGTGCCAGCAGCTTAAGGGGATCCGAGCAGTACGTC.

In its sample, this clone was seen once. The chain links TRBV5-1 to TRBJ2-1; 7 bases map to TRBD1. The CDR3 is 14 residues long. Losses at the gene ends were 0 bases for V and 8 bases for J; bases not matched to a gene: 5. Germline V lookup: CDR1 SGHRS, CDR2 YFSETQ. CDR3 in DNA: TGCGCCAGCAGCTTGGTAGGGGGCATCGATGAGCAGTTCTTC. It yields the protein CASSLVGGIDEQFF.

The chain joins TRBV19 to TRBJ2-1; 9 bases are shared with TRBD2. Germline V CDR1 and CDR2: LNHDA, SQIVND (reference sequence). The CDR3 loop spans 15 amino acids. With 5 bases clipped from V and 2 bases from J, the junction kept 4 bases outside the gene matches. The CDR3 DNA is TGTGCCAGTAGTCTCATAGCGGGGGCCTACAATGAGCAGTTCTTC. The encoded protein is CASSLIAGAYNEQFF.

This rearrangement joins TRBV5-1 to TRBJ2-1, with TRBD1 identical over 9 bases. With V trimmed by 4 bases and J by 10 bases, 9 bases remained unmatched. CDR1 is SGHRS, CDR2 YFSETQ, per germline. The CDR3 length is 14 residues. CDR3 residues: CASSQGQGGGEQFF. DNA of the CDR3: TGCGCCAGCAGCCAGGGACAGGGAGGGGGGGAGCAGTTCTTC.

This clone was recorded a few times. Here the CDR3 reads CASSYSSGRMNTEAFF. CDR3 sequence (DNA): TGTGCCAGCAGTTACTCGTCTGGCAGAATGAACACTGAAGCTTTCTTT. The chain combines TRBV6-5 with TRBJ1-1; D not resolved. Per the germline V gene, CDR1 is MNHEY and CDR2 is SVGAGI. CDR3 size: 16 residues. Trimming removed 0 bases at V and 0 bases at J, with 11 bases between.

V and J are TRBV3-1 (or the pseudogene TRBV3-2) and TRBJ1-5; D is ambiguous. This CDR3 contains 14 residues. Trimming removed 0 bases at V and 4 bases at J, with 7 bases between. Germline CDR1 LGHDT, CDR2 YNNKEL (reference sequence). The CDR3 region is CASSQDAWNQPQHF. The CDR3 coding sequence is TGTGCCAGCAGCCAAGACGCGTGGAATCAGCCCCAGCATTTT.

J is TRBJ2-4 and V is TRBV2, with TRBD1 matching over 9 bases. Losses at the gene ends were 6 bases for V and 2 bases for J; bases not matched to a gene: 8. CDR1 is SNHLY and CDR2 is FYNNEI in the germline V gene. The CDR3 runs to 16 residues. DNA of the CDR3: TGTGCCAGCAGGGAAAGACAGGGGGGAACCAAAAACATTCAGTACTTC. This codes for CASRERQGGTKNIQYF.

This clone has more than one count but fewer than ten. The chain combines TRBV5-1 with TRBJ1-4, with D perhaps TRBD1 (5 bases). The V and J ends lost 4 bases and 7 bases respectively, with 14 bases between them. The CDR3 extends over 14 amino acids. Germline CDR1 reads SGHRS; CDR2 reads YFSETQ. CDR3 protein: CASSLGAVGEKLFF. CDR3 nucleotides: TGCGCCAGCAGCCTCGGGGCTGTCGGTGAAAAACTGTTTTTT.

The chain employs TRBV7-2 and TRBJ2-1, with 8 bases identical to TRBD1. The junction had 9 bases not matched to a gene; V was cut back by 2 bases and J by 3 bases. The CDR3 extends over 17 amino acids. CDR1 and CDR2 (germline): SGHTA, FQGNSA. Here the CDR3 reads CASSLRPIGQGYNEQFF. CDR3 in DNA: TGTGCCAGCAGCTTAAGACCCATCGGACAGGGCTACAATGAGCAGTTCTTC.

This chain links TRBV28 with TRBJ2-7; D may be TRBD2 (6 bases). Germline V gene lookup returns CDR1 MDHEN and CDR2 SYDVKM. The CDR3 has 11 residues. The CDR3 protein is CVSGGLHEQYV. CDR3 nucleotide sequence: TGTGTCTCCGGGGGTCTCCACGAGCAGTACGTC.

The chain is built from TRBV4-1 and TRBJ2-2; maybe TRBD2 (7 bases). Germline V gene sequence: CDR1 MGHRA, CDR2 YSYEKL. This CDR3 spans 16 amino acids. V lost 2 bases and J 2 bases, leaving 12 bases between the germline ends. In DNA, the CDR3 is TGCGCCAGCAGCCAATGGGGGGGGCCAAACACCGGGGAGCTGTTTTTT. Amino acid sequence: CASSQWGGPNTGELFF.

The chain combines TRBV7-9 with TRBJ1-1; D call uncertain. Trimming left V 5 bases short and J 1 base short, with 8 bases between. The CDR3 runs to 13 residues. The V gene's germline CDR1 is SEHNR and CDR2 FQNEAQ (reference sequence). CDR3 coding DNA: TGTGCCAGCAGCCCTCGAGGGAACACTGAAGCTTTCTTT. Its translation: CASSPRGNTEAFF.

CDR3 protein: CASSAGGTTGELFF. CDR3 nucleotide sequence: TGTGCCAGCAGTGCGGGGGGCACCACCGGGGAGCTGTTTTTT. V gene TRBV7-9 combines with J gene TRBJ2-2, with 8 bases matching TRBD2. The length of the CDR3 is 14 residues. The germline gives CDR1 SEHNR, CDR2 FQNEAQ (reference sequence). V lost 6 bases and J lost 4; bases outside the gene matches: 4.

This sequence joins TRBV18 and TRBJ2-6, with D possibly TRBD1 on 5 matching bases. The length of the CDR3 is 15 residues. Deletions cut 5 bases from V and 0 bases from J, with 8 bases between. Germline V CDR1 and CDR2: KGHSH, LQKENI. CDR3 region: CASSSDSSGANVLTF. The DNA for the CDR3 is TGTGCCAGCTCATCAGACAGCTCTGGGGCCAACGTCCTGACTTTC.

The V call is TRBV7-3, the J call TRBJ1-2; TRBD1 aligns across 7 bases. V shed 5 bases and J 7 bases; nucleotides not matched to a gene: 13. The CDR3 runs to 15 residues. The V gene's germline CDR1 is SGHTA and CDR2 FQGTGA. The CDR3 region has the DNA TGTGCCAGCAGCCCCATGACAGGGAGTGGTGGTGGCTACACCTTC. Its protein is CASSPMTGSGGGYTF.

V usage is TRBV7-3 and J usage is TRBJ2-3; D perhaps matches TRBD1 (6 bases). The CDR3 loop spans 14 amino acids. Trimming pared 6 bases from V and 4 bases from J, leaving 14 bases between. CDR1 and CDR2 (germline): SGHTA, FQGTGA. CDR3 nucleotides: TGTGCCAGCAGGGCCCGGGACATATCAGATACGCAGTATTTT. Protein: CASRARDISDTQYF.

The chain combines TRBV6-5 with TRBJ1-5; no clear D gene. Germline V gives CDR1 MNHEY, CDR2 SVGAGI. V gave up 0 bases and J gave up 6 bases, with 9 bases separating them. The CDR3 has 14 residues. The CDR3 DNA sequence: TGTGCCAGCAGTTACTCCGGCGGGGTTCAGCCCCAGCATTTT. It codes for CASSYSGGVQPQHF.

This sequence joins TRBV24-1 and TRBJ2-2; TRBD1 agrees at 7 bases. The junction had 9 bases not matched to a gene; V was cut back by 5 bases and J by 1 base. Germline V CDR1 and CDR2: KGHDR, SFDVKD. This CDR3 is built from 17 residues. The DNA for the CDR3 is TGTGCCACCAGTGCCGATCCCGGGACAGTGAACACCGGGGAGCTGTTTTTT. It yields the protein CATSADPGTVNTGELFF.

This clone was detected a few times. The genes are TRBV24-1 and TRBJ2-5; 7 nucleotides agree with TRBD1. Per the germline V gene, CDR1 is KGHDR and CDR2 is SFDVKD. The CDR3 is made up of 13 amino acids. V was clipped by 6 bases and J by 4 bases; unmatched bases: 4. The DNA for the CDR3 is TGTGCCACCAGTCCCGGACAGGCAGAGACCCAGTACTTC. It encodes CATSPGQAETQYF.

The CDR3 region has the DNA TGTGCCAGCAGCCAAGGGGGGCAGCCCAATGAGCAGTTCTTC. Protein sequence: CASSQGGQPNEQFF. J is TRBJ2-1 and V is TRBV3-1 (or the pseudogene TRBV3-2); maybe TRBD1 (6 bases). In germline, CDR1 is LGHDT, CDR2 YNNKEL (reference sequence). This CDR3 is 14 amino acids long. Trimming took off 1 base at V and 6 bases at J, with 10 bases between the two ends.

This chain connects TRBV6-6 to TRBJ1-2, with a possible D match to TRBD1 (5 bases). Germline values: CDR1 MNHNY, CDR2 SVGAGI (reference sequence). The ends were cut back, 5 bases at V and 3 bases at J, with 10 bases in the middle. The CDR3 extends over 13 amino acids. CDR3 sequence reads: CASSGAPDYGYTF. CDR3 sequence (DNA): TGTGCCAGCAGTGGGGCCCCCGACTATGGCTACACCTTC.